This TCR beta chain was obtained from a study of patients and donors after allogeneic stem cell transplantation. From the RT-PCR reads, TCRdb called clonotypes with MiXCR, one entry per CDR3 protein. The repertoire holds about 960,000 distinct CDR3 sequences, with approximately 18% as singletons. The CDR3 runs to 14 residues. Losses at the gene ends were 7 bases for V and 4 bases for J; bases not matched to a gene: 4. The germline gives CDR1 SGHRS, CDR2 YFSETQ. This clonotype was seen more than once but under ten times. Sequencing was carried out using blood, either unsorted or a sorted T cell fraction (not recorded which). The chain couples TRBV5-1 to TRBJ2-1; 11 nucleotides agree with TRBD1. The TCR sequence derives from a human donor who was either an allogeneic HSCT recipient or a stem cell or donor lymphocyte infusion donor (not recorded which). It is not recorded whose cells these are; they may come from a transplant donor. CDR3 sequence: CASGRDRGYNEQFF. CDR3 nucleotide sequence: TGCGCCAGCGGCCGGGACAGGGGGTACAATGAGCAGTTCTTC.